This T cell receptor beta chain was found in a study of pediatric ulcerative colitis. During colonoscopy, one to two rectal pinch biopsies were collected. Produced via immunoSEQ multiplex PCR; TCRdb's table is partial and in-frame only. The table has 10,000 to 13,000 clones, 82% seen once; the top ten hold about 4.3%. The germline V and J ends were trimmed by 6 bases and 1 base, with 13 bases remaining between them. Looked up from germline, CDR1 is SQVTM and CDR2 is ANQGSEA. CDR3 length: 13 residues. Findings and caveats of the study: Repertoires came from total lymphocyte DNA, so rare subsets like regulatory T cells may be missed.

As to this clone: Its matching antigen is unknown.

J is TRBJ2-7 and V is TRBV29-1; D unresolved. The sample comprised gut tissue. The clonotype comes from a girl aged 5-17 years who was a control in a study of pediatric ulcerative colitis. The CDR3 is CSVGRALSYEQYF. The CDR3 DNA reads TGCAGCGTGGGCCGGGCCTTGTCCTACGAGCAGTACTTC.